This T cell receptor beta chain was sequenced during a study of Ad26.COV2.S vaccination and SARS-CoV-2 variants. Whole-study context: Dosing was one shot or two shots 56 days apart. Study observations and caveats: Responses of spike-specific T cells (both CD8+ and CD4+) reportedly showed substantial breadth after vaccination. Relative to placebo recipients, vaccine recipients exhibited elevated spike-specific TCR breadth.

Treatment given: around 19 received Ad26.COV2.S at low or high dose, single or two shots; several received placebo; per-sample allocation not given. Sampling took place 63 days after the first vaccine or placebo injection. The individual, an adult aged 18-55 years, was a donor in Boston. Measured with immunoSEQ multiplex PCR; TCRdb has only the in-frame clones, and not every one. Among 400,000 or so clones listed, about 85% were seen once. Notes on this clone: Its antigen is unknown.

Looked up from germline, CDR1 is SEHNR and CDR2 is FQNEAQ (reference sequence). The CDR3 has 16 amino acids. Trimming took off 1 base at V and 0 bases at J, with 12 bases between the two ends. The receptor's source is a person aged 18-60 years who received the Ad26.COV2.S COVID-19 vaccine or a placebo. The V call is TRBV7-9, the J call TRBJ1-1; weak D call: TRBD1 (5 bases). The sequenced sample was peripheral blood, obtained in a trial of Ad26.COV2.S vaccine versus placebo. CDR3 DNA sequence: TGTGCCAGCAGCTTAGAAGGGACGGCCCTGAACACTGAAGCTTTCTTT. The encoded protein is CASSLEGTALNTEAFF.